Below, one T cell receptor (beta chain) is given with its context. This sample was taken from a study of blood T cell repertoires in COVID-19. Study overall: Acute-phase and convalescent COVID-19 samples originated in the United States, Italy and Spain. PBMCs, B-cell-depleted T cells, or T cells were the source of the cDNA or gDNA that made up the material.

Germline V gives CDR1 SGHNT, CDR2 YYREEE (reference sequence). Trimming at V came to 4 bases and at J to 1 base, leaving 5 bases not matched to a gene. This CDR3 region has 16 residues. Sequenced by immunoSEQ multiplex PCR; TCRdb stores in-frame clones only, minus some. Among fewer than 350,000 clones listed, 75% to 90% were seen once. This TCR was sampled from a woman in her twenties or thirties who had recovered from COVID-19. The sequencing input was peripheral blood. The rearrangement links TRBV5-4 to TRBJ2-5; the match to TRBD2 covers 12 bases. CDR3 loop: CASSPTSGGIQETQYF. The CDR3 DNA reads TGTGCCAGCAGCCCGACTAGCGGGGGAATCCAAGAGACCCAGTACTTC.